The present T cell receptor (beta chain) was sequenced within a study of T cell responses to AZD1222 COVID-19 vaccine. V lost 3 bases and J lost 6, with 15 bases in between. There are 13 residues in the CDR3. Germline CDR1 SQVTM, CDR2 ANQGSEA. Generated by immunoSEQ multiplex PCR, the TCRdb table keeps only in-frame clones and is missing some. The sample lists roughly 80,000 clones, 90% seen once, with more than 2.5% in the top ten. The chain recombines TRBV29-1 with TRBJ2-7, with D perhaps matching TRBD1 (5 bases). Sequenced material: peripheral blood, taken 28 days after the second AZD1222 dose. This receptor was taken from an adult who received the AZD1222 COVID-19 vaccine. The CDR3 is CSVEFRGPSEQYF. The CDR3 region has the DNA TGCAGCGTTGAGTTTAGGGGCCCCTCCGAGCAGTACTTC.